This TCR beta chain was documented in a study of T-cell memory formation after mild COVID-19. Study information: There were largely donor-specific TCR clusters. Whole-study results and caveats: Several responding clones turned up in pre-infection memory, indicating that cross-reactive memory may have taken part. Chiefly within CM and EM were the contracting CD4+ clones; CD8+ ones were within EMRA.

The germline V gene encodes CDR1 SGHNT and CDR2 YYREEE (reference sequence). The CDR3 is 16 amino acids. The ends lost 4 bases at V and 3 bases at J; junction bases unmatched: 4. Remarks on this clonotype: As yet, its antigen is unknown.

TCR alpha and TCR beta cDNA libraries with sample barcodes and UMIs came from 5'RACE using constant-segment primers. From the 5' RACE reads, TCRdb called clonotypes with MiXCR, one entry per CDR3 protein. Of about 240,000 distinct CDR3 sequences detected, 8% to 10% appear once; the ten largest clones hold 20% to 25%. The chain links TRBV5-4 to TRBJ2-5; 15 nucleotides align to TRBD2. The clonotype comes from a man between 18 and 35 years old who had mild COVID-19 (a few samples of this study predate the infection). Cell type and time point are not known. Sequenced material: PBMCs or a T cell subset sorted from them (not recorded which). CDR3 amino acids: CASSRGLAGGEETQYF. For the CDR3, the DNA is TGTGCCAGCAGCCGCGGACTAGCGGGGGGGGAAGAGACCCAGTACTTC.